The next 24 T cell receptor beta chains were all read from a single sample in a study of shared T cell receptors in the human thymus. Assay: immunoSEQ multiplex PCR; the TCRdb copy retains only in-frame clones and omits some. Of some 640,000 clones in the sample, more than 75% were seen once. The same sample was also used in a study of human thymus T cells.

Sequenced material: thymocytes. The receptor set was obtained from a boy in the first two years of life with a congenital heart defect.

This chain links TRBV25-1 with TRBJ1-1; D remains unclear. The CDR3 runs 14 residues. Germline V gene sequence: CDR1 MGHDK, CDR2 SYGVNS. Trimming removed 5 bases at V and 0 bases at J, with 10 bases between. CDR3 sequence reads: CASSSGGLNTEAFF. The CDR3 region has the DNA TGTGCCAGCAGTAGCGGAGGACTGAACACTGAAGCTTTCTTT. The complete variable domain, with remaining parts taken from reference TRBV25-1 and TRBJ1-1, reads EADIYQTPRYLVIGTGKKITLECSQTMGHDKMYWYQQDPGMELHLIHYSYGVNSTEKGDLSSESTVSRIRTEHFPLTLESARPSHTSQYLCASSSGGLNTEAFFGQGTRLTVV.

CDR3 coding DNA: TGTGCCAGCAGGAGGGCACTCACCGGGGAGCTGTTTTTT. As protein: CASRRALTGELFF. The V call is TRBV9, the J call TRBJ2-2; a weak D match, TRBD2 (5 bases). The V end was cut by 5 bases, the J end by 4 bases, with 9 bases between. This CDR3 comprises 13 residues. Germline CDR1 SGDLS, CDR2 YYNGEE.

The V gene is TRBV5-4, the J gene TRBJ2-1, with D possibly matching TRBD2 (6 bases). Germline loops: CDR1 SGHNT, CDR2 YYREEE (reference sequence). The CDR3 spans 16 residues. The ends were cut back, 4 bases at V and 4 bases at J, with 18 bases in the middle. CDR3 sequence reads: CASSTTRRGFYNEQFF. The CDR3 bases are TGTGCCAGCAGCACTACAAGACGGGGGTTTTACAATGAGCAGTTCTTC.

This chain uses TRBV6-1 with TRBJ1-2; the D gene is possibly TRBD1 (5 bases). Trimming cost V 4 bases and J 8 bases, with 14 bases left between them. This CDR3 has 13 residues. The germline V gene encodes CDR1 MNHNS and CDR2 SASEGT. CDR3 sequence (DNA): TGTGCCAGCAGTGCACAAGGGGCAGGCGGCTACACCTTC. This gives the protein CASSAQGAGGYTF.

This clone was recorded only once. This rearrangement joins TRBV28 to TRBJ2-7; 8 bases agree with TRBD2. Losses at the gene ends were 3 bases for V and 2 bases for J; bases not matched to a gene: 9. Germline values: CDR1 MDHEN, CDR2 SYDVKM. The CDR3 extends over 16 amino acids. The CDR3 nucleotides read TGTGCCAGCAGTTTTAGGCTAATTAGCGGGGCCTACGAGCAGTACTTC. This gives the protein CASSFRLISGAYEQYF.

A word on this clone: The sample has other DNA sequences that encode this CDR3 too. The CDR3 here is CSVGGFPQYF. The CDR3 DNA sequence: TGCAGCGTTGGTGGCTTCCCTCAGTACTTC. The gene calls are TRBV29-1 and TRBJ2-7, with D hard to call. Germline V gives CDR1 SQVTM, CDR2 ANQGSEA. Trimming removed 4 bases at V and 10 bases at J, with 11 bases between. The CDR3 sequence is 10 residues long.

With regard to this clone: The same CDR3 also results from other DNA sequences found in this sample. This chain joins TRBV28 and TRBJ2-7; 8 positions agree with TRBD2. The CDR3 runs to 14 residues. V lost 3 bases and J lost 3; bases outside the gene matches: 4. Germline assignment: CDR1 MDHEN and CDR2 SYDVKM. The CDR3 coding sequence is TGTGCCAGCAGTTTTAGGCTAGCGGGCTACGAGCAGTACTTC. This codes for CASSFRLAGYEQYF.

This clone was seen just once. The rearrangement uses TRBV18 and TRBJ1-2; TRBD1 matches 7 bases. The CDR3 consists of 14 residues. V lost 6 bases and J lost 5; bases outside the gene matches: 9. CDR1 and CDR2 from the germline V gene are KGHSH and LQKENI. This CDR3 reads CASSPDRVGYGYTF. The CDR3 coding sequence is TGTGCCAGCTCGCCTGACAGGGTCGGTTATGGCTACACCTTC.

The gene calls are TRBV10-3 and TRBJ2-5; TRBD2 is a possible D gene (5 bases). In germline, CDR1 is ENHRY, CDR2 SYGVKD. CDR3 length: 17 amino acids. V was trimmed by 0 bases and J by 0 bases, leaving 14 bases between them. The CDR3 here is CAISESISAGHQETQYF. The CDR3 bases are TGTGCCATCAGTGAGTCCATTAGCGCGGGCCACCAAGAGACCCAGTACTTC.

The CDR3 protein is CASSMQGVRQPQHF. CDR3 DNA sequence: TGTGCCAGCAGTATGCAGGGGGTAAGGCAGCCCCAGCATTTT. This chain uses TRBV9 with TRBJ1-5; 7 bases are a match to TRBD1. CDR1 is SGDLS and CDR2 is YYNGEE in the germline V gene. The CDR3 sequence is 14 residues long. V gave up 5 bases and J gave up 7 bases; unmatched junction bases: 9. Complete variable domain (other parts from reference TRBV9 and TRBJ1-5): DSGVTQTPKHLITATGQRVTLRCSPRSGDLSVYWYQQSLDQGLQFLIQYYNGEERAKGNILERFSAQQFPDLHSELNLSSLELGDSALYFCASSMQGVRQPQHFGDGTRLSIL.

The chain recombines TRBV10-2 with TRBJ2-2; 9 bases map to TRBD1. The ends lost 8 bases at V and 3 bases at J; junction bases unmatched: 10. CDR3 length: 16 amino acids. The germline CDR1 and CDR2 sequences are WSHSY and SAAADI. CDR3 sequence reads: CASVGMDRGDTGELFF. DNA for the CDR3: TGCGCCAGCGTGGGGATGGACAGGGGCGACACCGGGGAGCTGTTTTTT.

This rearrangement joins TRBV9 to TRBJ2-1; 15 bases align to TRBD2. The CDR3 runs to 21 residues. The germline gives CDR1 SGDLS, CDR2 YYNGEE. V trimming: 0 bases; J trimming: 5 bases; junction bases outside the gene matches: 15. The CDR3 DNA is TGTGCCAGCAGCGTAGAGGGGAACGGACTAGCGGGAGGGCCTTTACACAATGAGCAGTTCTTC. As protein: CASSVEGNGLAGGPLHNEQFF.

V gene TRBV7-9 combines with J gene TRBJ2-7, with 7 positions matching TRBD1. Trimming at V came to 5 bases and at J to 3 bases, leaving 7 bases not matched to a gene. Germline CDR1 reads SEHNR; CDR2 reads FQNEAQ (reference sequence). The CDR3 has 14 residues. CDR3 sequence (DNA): TGTGCCAGCAGCCATCGGACAGGCAACTACGAGCAGTACTTC. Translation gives CASSHRTGNYEQYF.

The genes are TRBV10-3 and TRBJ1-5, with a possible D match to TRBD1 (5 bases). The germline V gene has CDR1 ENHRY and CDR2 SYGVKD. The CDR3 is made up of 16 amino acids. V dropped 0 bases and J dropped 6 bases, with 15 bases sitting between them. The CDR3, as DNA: TGTGCCATCAGTGAGTCGTATTCAGGGAACCCTCAGCCCCAGCATTTT. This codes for CAISESYSGNPQPQHF.

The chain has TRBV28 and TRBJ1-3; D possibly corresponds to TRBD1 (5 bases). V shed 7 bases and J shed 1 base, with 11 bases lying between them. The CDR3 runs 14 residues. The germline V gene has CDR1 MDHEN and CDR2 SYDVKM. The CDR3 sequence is CASTGHLSGNTIYF. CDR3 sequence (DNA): TGTGCCAGCACCGGACACCTATCTGGAAACACCATATATTTT.

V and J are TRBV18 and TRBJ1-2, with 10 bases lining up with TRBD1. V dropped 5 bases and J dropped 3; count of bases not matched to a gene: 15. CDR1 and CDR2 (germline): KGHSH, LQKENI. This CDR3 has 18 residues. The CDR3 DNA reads TGTGCCAGCTCATCCCATATTAAGACAGGGGGCGCTGACTATGGCTACACCTTC. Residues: CASSSHIKTGGADYGYTF.

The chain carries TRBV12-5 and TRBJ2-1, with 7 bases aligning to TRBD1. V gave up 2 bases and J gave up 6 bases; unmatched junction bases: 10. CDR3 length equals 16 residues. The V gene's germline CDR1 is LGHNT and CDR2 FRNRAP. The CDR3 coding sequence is TGTGCTAGTGGTTTGCCCGAAGGGGGCTTCCCCAATGAGCAGTTCTTC. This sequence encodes CASGLPEGGFPNEQFF.

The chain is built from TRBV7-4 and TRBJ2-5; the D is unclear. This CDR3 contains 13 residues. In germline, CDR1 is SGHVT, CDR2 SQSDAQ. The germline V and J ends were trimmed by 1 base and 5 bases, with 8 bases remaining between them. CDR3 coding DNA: TGTGCCAGCAGCTTAGAATTAGAGGAGACCCAGTACTTC. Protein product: CASSLELEETQYF.

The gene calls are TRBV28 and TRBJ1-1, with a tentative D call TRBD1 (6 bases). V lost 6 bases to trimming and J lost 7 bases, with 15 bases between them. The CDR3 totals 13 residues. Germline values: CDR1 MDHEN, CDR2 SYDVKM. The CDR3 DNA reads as TGTGCCAGCAGAACCACAGGGTTCGGTGAAGCTTTCTTT. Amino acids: CASRTTGFGEAFF.

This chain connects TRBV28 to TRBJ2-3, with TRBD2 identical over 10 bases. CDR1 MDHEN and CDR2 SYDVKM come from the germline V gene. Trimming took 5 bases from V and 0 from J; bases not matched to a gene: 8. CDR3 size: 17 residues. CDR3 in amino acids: CASSNKTSGYSTDTQYF. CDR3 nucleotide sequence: TGTGCCAGCAGTAATAAGACTAGCGGGTATAGCACAGATACGCAGTATTTT.

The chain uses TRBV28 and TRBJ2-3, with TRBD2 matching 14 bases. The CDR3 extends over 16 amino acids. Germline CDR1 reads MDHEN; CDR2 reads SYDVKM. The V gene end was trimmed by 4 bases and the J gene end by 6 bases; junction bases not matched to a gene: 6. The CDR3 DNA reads TGTGCCAGCAGTTGGACTAGCGGGGGGCCGGACGATACGCAGTATTTT. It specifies CASSWTSGGPDDTQYF.

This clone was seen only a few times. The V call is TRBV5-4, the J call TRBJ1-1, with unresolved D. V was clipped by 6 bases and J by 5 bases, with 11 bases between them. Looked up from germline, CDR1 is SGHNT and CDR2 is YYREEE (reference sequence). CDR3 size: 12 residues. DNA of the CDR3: TGTGCCAGCACTGTAGGAGGAACTGAAGCTTTCTTT. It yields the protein CASTVGGTEAFF.

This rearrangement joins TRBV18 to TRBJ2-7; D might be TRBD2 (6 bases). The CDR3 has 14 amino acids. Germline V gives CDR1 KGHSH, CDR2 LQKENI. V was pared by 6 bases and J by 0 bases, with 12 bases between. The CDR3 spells CASSVRGSSYEQYF. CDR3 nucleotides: TGTGCCAGCTCGGTGCGGGGAAGCTCCTACGAGCAGTACTTC.

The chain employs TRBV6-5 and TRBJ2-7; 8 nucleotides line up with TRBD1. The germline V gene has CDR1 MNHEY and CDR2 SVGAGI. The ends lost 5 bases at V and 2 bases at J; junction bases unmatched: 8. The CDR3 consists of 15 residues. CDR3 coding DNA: TGTGCCAGCAGTCACCCCAGGGGGCCCCCCTACGAGCAGTACTTC. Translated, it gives CASSHPRGPPYEQYF.